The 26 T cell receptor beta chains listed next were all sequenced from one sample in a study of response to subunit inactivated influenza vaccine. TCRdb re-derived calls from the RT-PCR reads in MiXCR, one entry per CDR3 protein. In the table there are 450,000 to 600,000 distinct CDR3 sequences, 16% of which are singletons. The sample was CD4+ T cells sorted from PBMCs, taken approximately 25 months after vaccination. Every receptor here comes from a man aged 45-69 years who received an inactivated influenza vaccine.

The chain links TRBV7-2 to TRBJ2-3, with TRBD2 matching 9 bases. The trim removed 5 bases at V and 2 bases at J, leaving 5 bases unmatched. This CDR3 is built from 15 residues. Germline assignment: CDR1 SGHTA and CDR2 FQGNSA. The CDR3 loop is CASSVTSGPTDTQYF. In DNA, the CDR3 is TGTGCCAGCAGCGTGACTAGCGGCCCCACAGATACGCAGTATTTT.

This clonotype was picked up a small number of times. The CDR3 DNA follows: TGTGCCAGCAGCCTCCGGACAGGGGCTCGTGGCTACACCTTC. Translation: CASSLRTGARGYTF. This rearrangement joins TRBV14 to TRBJ1-2, with 9 nucleotides matching TRBD1. Trimming at V came to 4 bases and at J to 7 bases, leaving 7 bases not matched to a gene. The CDR3 loop spans 14 amino acids. Germline CDR1 is SGHDN and CDR2 is FVKESK.

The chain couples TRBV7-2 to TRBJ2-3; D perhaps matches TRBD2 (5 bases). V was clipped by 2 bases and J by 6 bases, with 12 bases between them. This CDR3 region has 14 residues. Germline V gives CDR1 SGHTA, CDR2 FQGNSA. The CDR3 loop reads CASSLTRGSDTQYF. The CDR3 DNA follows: TGTGCCAGCAGCTTAACCCGAGGGTCCGATACGCAGTATTTT.

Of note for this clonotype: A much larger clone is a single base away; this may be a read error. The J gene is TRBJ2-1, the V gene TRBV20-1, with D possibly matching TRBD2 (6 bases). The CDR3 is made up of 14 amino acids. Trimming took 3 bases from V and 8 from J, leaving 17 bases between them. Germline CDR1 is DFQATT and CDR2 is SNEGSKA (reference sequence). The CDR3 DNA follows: TGCAGTGCTAGCTATAGCGGCTTATACTATGAGCAGTTCTTC. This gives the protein CSASYSGLYYEQFF.

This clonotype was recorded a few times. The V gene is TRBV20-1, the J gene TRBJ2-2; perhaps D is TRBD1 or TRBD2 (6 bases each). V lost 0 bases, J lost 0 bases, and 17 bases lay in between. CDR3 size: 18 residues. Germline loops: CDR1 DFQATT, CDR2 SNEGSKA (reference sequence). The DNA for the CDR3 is TGCAGTGCTAGAGATGAGGGGGGTCCACTCGCGAACACCGGGGAGCTGTTTTTT. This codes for CSARDEGGPLANTGELFF.

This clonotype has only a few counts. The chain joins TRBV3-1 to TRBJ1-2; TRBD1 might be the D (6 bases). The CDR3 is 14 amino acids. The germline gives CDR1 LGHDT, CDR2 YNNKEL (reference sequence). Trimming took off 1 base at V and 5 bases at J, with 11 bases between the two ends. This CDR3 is CASSQAGARYGYTF. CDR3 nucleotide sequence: TGTGCCAGCAGCCAAGCAGGGGCACGGTATGGCTACACCTTC.

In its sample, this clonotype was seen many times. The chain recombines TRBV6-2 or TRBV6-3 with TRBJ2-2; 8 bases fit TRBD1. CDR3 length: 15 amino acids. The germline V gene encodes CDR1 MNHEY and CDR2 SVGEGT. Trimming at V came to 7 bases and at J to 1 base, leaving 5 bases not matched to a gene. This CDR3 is CASKNDRGNTGELFF. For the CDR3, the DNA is TGTGCCAGCAAAAACGACAGGGGGAACACCGGGGAGCTGTTTTTT.

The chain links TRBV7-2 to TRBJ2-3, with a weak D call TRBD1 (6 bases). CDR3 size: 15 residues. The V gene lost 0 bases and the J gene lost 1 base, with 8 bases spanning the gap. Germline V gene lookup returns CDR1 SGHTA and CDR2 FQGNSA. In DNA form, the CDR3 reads TGTGCCAGCAGCTTAGCTTGGGGGCGCACAGATACGCAGTATTTT. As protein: CASSLAWGRTDTQYF.

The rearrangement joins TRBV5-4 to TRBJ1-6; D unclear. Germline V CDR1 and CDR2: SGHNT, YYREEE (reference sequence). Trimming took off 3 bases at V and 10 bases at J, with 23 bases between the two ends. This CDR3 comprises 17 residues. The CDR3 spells CASSSGGIMVGNSPLHF. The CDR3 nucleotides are TGTGCCAGCAGCTCAGGAGGCATTATGGTCGGGAACTCACCCCTCCACTTT.

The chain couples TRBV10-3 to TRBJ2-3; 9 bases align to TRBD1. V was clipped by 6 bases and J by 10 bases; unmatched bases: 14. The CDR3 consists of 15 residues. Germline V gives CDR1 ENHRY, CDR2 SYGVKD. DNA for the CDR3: TGTGCCATCAGCGCTGGTAGACAGGGGGGGGCGCCGCAGTATTTT. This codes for CAISAGRQGGAPQYF.

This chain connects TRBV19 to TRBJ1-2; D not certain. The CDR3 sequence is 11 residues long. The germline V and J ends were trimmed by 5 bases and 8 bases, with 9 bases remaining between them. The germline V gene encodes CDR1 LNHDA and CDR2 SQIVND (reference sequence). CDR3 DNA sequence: TGTGCCAGTAGTGAATTATACGGCTACACCTTC. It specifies CASSELYGYTF.

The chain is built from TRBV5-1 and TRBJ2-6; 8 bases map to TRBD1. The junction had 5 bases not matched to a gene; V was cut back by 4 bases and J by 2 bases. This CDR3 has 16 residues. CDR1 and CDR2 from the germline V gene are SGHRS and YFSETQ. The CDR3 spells CASSGQGFAGANVLTF. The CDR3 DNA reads TGCGCCAGCAGCGGACAGGGTTTCGCTGGGGCCAACGTCCTGACTTTC.

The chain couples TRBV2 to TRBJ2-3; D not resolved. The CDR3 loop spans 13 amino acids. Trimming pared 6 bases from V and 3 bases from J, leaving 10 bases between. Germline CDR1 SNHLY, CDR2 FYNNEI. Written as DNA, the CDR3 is TGTGCCAGCAGACGACCAGTGACAGATACGCAGTATTTT. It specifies CASRRPVTDTQYF. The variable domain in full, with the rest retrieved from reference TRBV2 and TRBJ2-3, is EPEVTQTPSHQVTQMGQEVILRCVPISNHLYFYWYRQILGQKVEFLVSFYNNEISEKSEIFDDQFSVERPDGSNFTLKIRSTKLEDSAMYFCASRRPVTDTQYFGPGTRLTVL.

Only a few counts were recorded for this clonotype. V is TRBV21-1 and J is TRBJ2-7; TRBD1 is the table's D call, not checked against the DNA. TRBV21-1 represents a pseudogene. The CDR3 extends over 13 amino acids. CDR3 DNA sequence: TGTGCCAGCCCCCCGGTAGGATCCTACGAGCAGTACTTC. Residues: CASPPVGSYEQYF.

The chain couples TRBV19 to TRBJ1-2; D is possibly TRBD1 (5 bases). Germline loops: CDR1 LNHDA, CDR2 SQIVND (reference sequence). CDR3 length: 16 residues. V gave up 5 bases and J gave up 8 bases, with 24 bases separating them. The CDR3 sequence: CASSVGRKEPTGGYTF. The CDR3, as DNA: TGTGCCAGTAGTGTCGGACGGAAAGAACCTACAGGAGGCTACACCTTC.

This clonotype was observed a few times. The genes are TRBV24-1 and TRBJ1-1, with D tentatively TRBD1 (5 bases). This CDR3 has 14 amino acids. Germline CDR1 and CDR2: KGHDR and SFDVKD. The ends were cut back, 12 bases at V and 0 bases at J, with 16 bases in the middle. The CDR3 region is CAARRGAVNTEAFF. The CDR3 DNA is TGTGCCGCAAGAAGGGGAGCCGTGAACACTGAAGCTTTCTTT.

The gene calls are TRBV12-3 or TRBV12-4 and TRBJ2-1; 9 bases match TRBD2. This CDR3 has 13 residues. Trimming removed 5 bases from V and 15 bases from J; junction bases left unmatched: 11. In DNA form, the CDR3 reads TGTGCCAGCAGTATAGATCCGGGACTAGCCCGGTTCTTC. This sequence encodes CASSIDPGLARFF.

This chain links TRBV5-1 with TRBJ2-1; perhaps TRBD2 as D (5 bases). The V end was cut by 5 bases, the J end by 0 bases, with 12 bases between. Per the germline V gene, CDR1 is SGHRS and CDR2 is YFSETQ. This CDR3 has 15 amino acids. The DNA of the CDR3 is TGCGCCAGCAGTCAGCGGTCGAGCTCCTACAATGAGCAGTTCTTC. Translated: CASSQRSSSYNEQFF.

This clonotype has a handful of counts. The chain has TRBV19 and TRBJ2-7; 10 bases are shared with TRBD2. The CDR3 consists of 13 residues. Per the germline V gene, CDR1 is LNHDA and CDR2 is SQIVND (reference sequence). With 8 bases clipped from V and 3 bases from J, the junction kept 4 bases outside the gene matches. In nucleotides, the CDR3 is TGTGCCAGTTCATGGACTAGCGGCTACGAGCAGTACTTC. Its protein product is CASSWTSGYEQYF.

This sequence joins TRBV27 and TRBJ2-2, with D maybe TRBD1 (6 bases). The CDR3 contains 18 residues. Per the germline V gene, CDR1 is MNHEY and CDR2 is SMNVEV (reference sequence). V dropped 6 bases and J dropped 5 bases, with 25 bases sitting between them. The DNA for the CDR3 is TGTGCCAGCAGCCGACGAAGCCCCGGGACAAGTATGACCGGGGAGCTGTTTTTT. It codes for CASSRRSPGTSMTGELFF.

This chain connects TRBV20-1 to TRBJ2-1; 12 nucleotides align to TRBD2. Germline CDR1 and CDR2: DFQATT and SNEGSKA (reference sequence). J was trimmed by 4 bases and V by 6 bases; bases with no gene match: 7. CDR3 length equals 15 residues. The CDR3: CSADETSGGYNEQFF. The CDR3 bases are TGCAGTGCCGATGAGACTAGCGGGGGTTACAATGAGCAGTTCTTC.

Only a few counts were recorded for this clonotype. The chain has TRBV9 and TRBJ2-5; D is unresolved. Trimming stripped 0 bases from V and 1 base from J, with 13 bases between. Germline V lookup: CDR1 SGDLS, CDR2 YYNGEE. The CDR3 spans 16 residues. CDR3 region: CASSVGFSSSQETQYF. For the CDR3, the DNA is TGTGCCAGCAGCGTAGGGTTTAGCTCCAGCCAAGAGACCCAGTACTTC.

For the CDR3, the DNA is TGTGCCAGCAGCGTTCTGTCTCTGGGAGCCAACGTCCTGACTTTC. Translating gives CASSVLSLGANVLTF. This sequence joins TRBV9 and TRBJ2-6; no clear D gene. V was trimmed by 2 bases and J by 7 bases, leaving 13 bases between them. The CDR3 has 15 amino acids. Germline CDR1 SGDLS, CDR2 YYNGEE.

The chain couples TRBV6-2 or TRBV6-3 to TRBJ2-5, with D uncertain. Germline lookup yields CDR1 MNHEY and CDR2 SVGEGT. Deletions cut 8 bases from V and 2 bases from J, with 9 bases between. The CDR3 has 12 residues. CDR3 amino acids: CASQDPQETQYF. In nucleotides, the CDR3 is TGTGCCAGCCAGGACCCACAAGAGACCCAGTACTTC.

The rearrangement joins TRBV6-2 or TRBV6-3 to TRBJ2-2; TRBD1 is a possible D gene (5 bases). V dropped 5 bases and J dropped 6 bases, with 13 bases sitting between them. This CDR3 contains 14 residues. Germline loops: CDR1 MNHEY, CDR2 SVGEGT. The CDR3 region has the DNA TGTGCCAGCAGTGACCTAAGGGGCTCCGGGGAGCTGTTTTTT. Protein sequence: CASSDLRGSGELFF.

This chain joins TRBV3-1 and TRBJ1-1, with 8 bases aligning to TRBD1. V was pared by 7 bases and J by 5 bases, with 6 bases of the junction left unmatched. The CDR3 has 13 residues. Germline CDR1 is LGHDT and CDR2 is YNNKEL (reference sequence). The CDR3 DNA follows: TGTGCCAGCAACAGGGGGGAAGGGACTGAAGCTTTCTTT. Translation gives CASNRGEGTEAFF.